The clone carrying this T cell receptor (beta chain) rates as medium-sized. The antigen is unknown. The data belong to a study of early T cells in non-severe SARS-CoV-2 infection. General study points: Anti-spike CD8 specificities were favored by VDJdb matching, whose results missed private and CD4 specificities.

CDR3 length: 11 residues. Germline V gene data show CDR1 as MNHEY and CDR2 as SVGEGT. Deletions cut 4 bases from V and 7 bases from J, with 5 bases between. TCRdb fed the 5' RACE reads into MiXCR, producing one record per CDR3 protein. The sample carries roughly 17,000 distinct CDR3 sequences, more than 5.5% recorded once. The chain is built from TRBV6-2 or TRBV6-3 and TRBJ2-1; D not resolved. The input for sequencing was whole blood, taken at baseline. The clonotype originates from an adult who was a healthcare worker with PCR-confirmed SARS-CoV-2 infection or an uninfected control (not recorded which). This CDR3 reads CASSSRNEQFF. In DNA, the CDR3 is TGTGCCAGCAGTTCCAGGAATGAGCAGTTCTTC.